Presented here are 27 T cell receptor beta chains from one specimen sequenced in a study of vaccination and CD4 T cells after COVID-19. Antigens for these TCRs are unknown. As for treatment: roughly nine-day PBMC culture with coronavirus spike peptide pools or control peptides (ViraFEST assay). Sequenced with the Oncomine TCR Beta short-read assay was DNA taken from cultured CD4+ T cells. TCRdb reprocessed the PCR reads via MiXCR and lists one record per CDR3 protein. Found here are 12,000 to 15,000 distinct CDR3 sequences, over 50% of them singletons; the top ten hold approximately 7.3%. What was sequenced was CD4+ T cells from blood, cultured in vitro. Receptors originate from a human donor who had recovered from COVID-19.

The chain joins TRBV6-5 to TRBJ1-5; possible D gene TRBD1, 5 bases. The CDR3 length is 16 residues. CDR1 is MNHEY and CDR2 is SVGAGI in the germline V gene. V was clipped by 4 bases and J by 6 bases, with 19 bases between them. CDR3 in DNA: TGTGCCAGCAGTTCCACAGGCGGGGCCCTGGGTCAGCCCCAGCATTTT. Protein sequence: CASSSTGGALGQPQHF.

This clonotype was observed a handful of times. This rearrangement joins TRBV15 to TRBJ1-3; D remains ambiguous. The germline V and J ends were trimmed by 2 bases and 6 bases, with 11 bases remaining between them. CDR1 and CDR2 (germline): LNHNV, YYDKDF (reference sequence). There are 14 residues in the CDR3. Written as DNA, the CDR3 is TGTGCCACCAGCAGATGGGAGCGGGAAAACACCATATATTTT. It is translated as CATSRWERENTIYF.

This clonotype has only one observation. J is TRBJ2-3 and V is TRBV6-5; D call uncertain. CDR3 size: 13 residues. Trimming removed 4 bases at V and 6 bases at J, with 11 bases between. The V gene's germline CDR1 is MNHEY and CDR2 SVGAGI. The CDR3 sequence: CASSWKAPDTQYF. CDR3 nucleotide sequence: TGTGCCAGCAGTTGGAAGGCTCCCGATACGCAGTATTTT.

J is TRBJ1-1 and V is TRBV3-1; D is undetermined. Germline V CDR1 and CDR2: LGHDT, YNNKEL (reference sequence). Between the trimmed V and J ends, which lost 0 bases and 7 bases, there was a span of 9 bases. This CDR3 contains 13 residues. The CDR3 DNA reads TGTGCCAGCAGCCAAGATGACCGGGATGAAGCTTTCTTT. This codes for CASSQDDRDEAFF.

The chain couples TRBV24-1 to TRBJ2-2; D gene ambiguous. Trimming cost V 3 bases and J 3 bases, with 13 bases left between them. The CDR3 contains 16 residues. Germline lookup yields CDR1 KGHDR and CDR2 SFDVKD. The CDR3 region is CATSDLGSADTGELFF. CDR3 in DNA: TGTGCCACCAGTGATCTCGGATCCGCCGACACCGGGGAGCTGTTTTTT.

This clonotype was counted only a few times. This chain uses TRBV12-3 or TRBV12-4 with TRBJ1-5; D ambiguous. Trimming removed 4 bases at V and 9 bases at J, with 13 bases between. This CDR3 contains 13 residues. Here the CDR3 reads CASSSPPEGPQHF. Here the CDR3 DNA reads TGTGCCAGCAGTTCCCCGCCCGAGGGGCCCCAGCATTTT.

In this sample, this clonotype turned up a few times. Compared with germline, one end of the junction differs, possibly owing to a read error. The chain is built from TRBV2 and TRBJ1-2, with 7 bases lining up with TRBD1. This CDR3 region has 13 residues. Per germline, CDR1 SNHLY and CDR2 FYNNEI. CDR3 bases: TGTGTCAGCAGGCCCGGGACAGCATATGGCTACACCTTC. It yields the protein CVSRPGTAYGYTF.

This chain uses TRBV20-1 with TRBJ2-2, with D uncertain. The length of the CDR3 is 13 residues. CDR1 and CDR2 from the germline V gene are DFQATT and SNEGSKA (reference sequence). V dropped 5 bases and J dropped 1 base, with 8 bases sitting between them. The CDR3 DNA sequence: TGCAGTGCTCCGACTGTGAACACCGGGGAGCTGTTTTTT. This translates into CSAPTVNTGELFF.

The gene calls are TRBV27 and TRBJ1-1, with D maybe TRBD1 (5 bases). The CDR3 sequence is 15 residues long. The V end lost 3 bases, the J end lost 1 base, and 12 bases lay between the germline ends. Per germline, CDR1 MNHEY and CDR2 SMNVEV (reference sequence). CDR3 coding DNA: TGTGCCAGCAGTTTCTGGGGCATTGGGAACACTGAAGCTTTCTTT. The encoded protein is CASSFWGIGNTEAFF.

CDR3: CASTRQAPDSSPLHF. CDR3 DNA sequence: TGTGCCAGCACCCGACAGGCGCCAGATAGTTCACCCCTCCACTTT. V usage is TRBV2 and J usage is TRBJ1-6, with D maybe TRBD1 (6 bases). This CDR3 spans 15 amino acids. V lost 7 bases and J 9 bases, leaving 19 bases between the germline ends. Germline values: CDR1 SNHLY, CDR2 FYNNEI.

This clonotype has a single count. The genes are TRBV25-1 and TRBJ1-6; tentative D call: TRBD1 (6 bases). CDR1 and CDR2 (germline): MGHDK, SYGVNS. V was pared by 3 bases and J by 10 bases, with 13 bases between. This CDR3 is built from 14 residues. The CDR3 DNA reads TGTGCCAGCAGTGAGGAAGGGGGTAGATCACCCCTCCACTTT. Translating gives CASSEEGGRSPLHF.

DNA for the CDR3: TGTGCCACCAGCAACTATCGGGACAGGCCCATTGAAGCTTTCTTT. It specifies CATSNYRDRPIEAFF. The chain uses TRBV15 and TRBJ1-1; 8 nucleotides align to TRBD1. Germline assignment: CDR1 LNHNV and CDR2 YYDKDF (reference sequence). Unmatched junction bases numbered 11, after V lost 4 bases and J lost 7 bases. CDR3 size: 15 residues.

V usage is TRBV12-3 or TRBV12-4 and J usage is TRBJ1-6; TRBD1 might be the D (5 bases). Trimming left V 4 bases short and J 9 bases short, with 13 bases between. This CDR3 spans 14 amino acids. Here the CDR3 reads CASSSGQGTSPLHF. The CDR3 coding sequence is TGTGCCAGCAGTTCGGGTCAGGGCACTTCACCCCTCCACTTT.

The rearrangement uses TRBV20-1 and TRBJ2-1; D is possibly TRBD2 (6 bases). The CDR3 length is 16 residues. CDR1 and CDR2 (germline): DFQATT, SNEGSKA (reference sequence). The V end was cut by 1 base, the J end by 4 bases, with 17 bases between. CDR3 bases: TGCAGTGCTAGAGCGAGCCGGGACTGGGCATACAATGAGCAGTTCTTC. It translates to CSARASRDWAYNEQFF.

This chain uses TRBV14 with TRBJ1-1, with unresolved D. Germline assignment: CDR1 SGHDN and CDR2 FVKESK. This CDR3 region has 13 residues. V was clipped by 3 bases and J by 11 bases, with 16 bases between them. The CDR3 sequence: CASSQATRSGAFF. Here the CDR3 DNA reads TGTGCCAGCAGCCAGGCCACTCGAAGTGGGGCTTTCTTT.

The chain uses TRBV6-1 and TRBJ1-6; D unclear. Trimming pared 1 base from V and 10 bases from J, leaving 11 bases between. The CDR3 loop spans 14 amino acids. CDR1 and CDR2 (germline): MNHNS, SASEGT. In nucleotides, the CDR3 is TGTGCCAGCAGTGAAGGACAACAGACCTCACCCCTCCACTTT. This gives the protein CASSEGQQTSPLHF.

The V call is TRBV20-1, the J call TRBJ1-3; possibly TRBD1 for D (5 bases). The CDR3 sequence is 16 residues long. V was trimmed by 0 bases and J by 0 bases, leaving 12 bases between them. Germline V gene lookup returns CDR1 DFQATT and CDR2 SNEGSKA (reference sequence). The CDR3 here is CSARDVGRVSGNTIYF. CDR3 DNA: TGCAGTGCTAGAGATGTGGGACGAGTCTCTGGAAACACCATATATTTT.

CDR3 DNA sequence: TGTGCCAGCTCCCGAACGGTCTCTAATGAGCAGTTCTTC. This gives the protein CASSRTVSNEQFF. The chain carries TRBV27 and TRBJ2-1; no firm D call. Germline CDR1 reads MNHEY; CDR2 reads SMNVEV (reference sequence). Trimming removed 8 bases at V and 7 bases at J, with 15 bases between. The CDR3 totals 13 residues.

This rearrangement joins TRBV27 to TRBJ2-5, with 9 positions matching TRBD1. With 6 bases clipped from V and 5 bases from J, the junction kept 13 bases outside the gene matches. There are 16 residues in the CDR3. Looked up from germline, CDR1 is MNHEY and CDR2 is SMNVEV (reference sequence). Here the CDR3 reads CASRRGGGQGWETQYF. The CDR3 region has the DNA TGTGCCAGCAGGAGAGGGGGAGGACAGGGGTGGGAGACCCAGTACTTC.

The CDR3 region is CSARAMEGGNNEQFF. As DNA, the CDR3 is TGCAGTGCTCGAGCTATGGAGGGGGGAAACAATGAGCAGTTCTTC. The chain recombines TRBV20-1 with TRBJ2-1; either TRBD1 or TRBD2 may supply D (6 bases each). Germline CDR1 and CDR2: DFQATT and SNEGSKA (reference sequence). Trimming left V 5 bases short and J 5 bases short, with 19 bases between. The CDR3 is made up of 15 amino acids.

The V gene is TRBV28, the J gene TRBJ2-2; 11 bases are shared with TRBD1. V shed 5 bases and J 5 bases; nucleotides not matched to a gene: 19. Germline V gene sequence: CDR1 MDHEN, CDR2 SYDVKM. This CDR3 spans 20 amino acids. In nucleotides, the CDR3 is TGTGCCAGCAGTCCATGGGGGGGATTTGCGGGACAGGGGGTGACCGGGGAGCTGTTTTTT. It codes for CASSPWGGFAGQGVTGELFF.

The CDR3 sequence: CASSTQWGSSGANVLTF. CDR3 nucleotide sequence: TGTGCCAGCAGTACCCAGTGGGGCAGCTCTGGGGCCAACGTCCTGACTTTC. V gene TRBV3-1 combines with J gene TRBJ2-6; TRBD1 is a possible D gene (5 bases). Deletions cut 6 bases from V and 0 bases from J, with 15 bases between. This CDR3 is built from 17 residues. The germline CDR1 and CDR2 sequences are LGHDT and YNNKEL (reference sequence).

This rearrangement joins TRBV12-3 or TRBV12-4 to TRBJ1-1; D not resolved. The CDR3 is made up of 12 amino acids. Trimming cost V 1 base and J 4 bases, with 4 bases left between them. CDR3 bases: TGTGCCAGCAGTTTAGTGGGCACTGAAGCTTTCTTT. It yields the protein CASSLVGTEAFF.

The V call is TRBV6-1, the J call TRBJ1-5; tentative D call: TRBD1 (6 bases). This CDR3 is 12 amino acids long. The V end was cut by 0 bases, the J end by 15 bases, with 12 bases between. Per germline, CDR1 MNHNS and CDR2 SASEGT. The DNA of the CDR3 is TGTGCCAGCAGTGAAGCGCGACAGGCCGGGCATTTT. Translated, it gives CASSEARQAGHF.

The rearrangement links TRBV29-1 to TRBJ1-1, with TRBD1 matching over 7 bases. Germline V gives CDR1 SQVTM, CDR2 ANQGSEA. CDR3 length equals 12 residues. The J segment lost 2 bases and the V segment lost 6 bases, leaving 3 bases of the junction unmatched. The CDR3 DNA follows: TGCAGCGTGCGGGACAGTAACACTGAAGCTTTCTTT. Translated: CSVRDSNTEAFF.

The rearrangement links TRBV2 to TRBJ2-3; no clear D gene. The V gene's germline CDR1 is SNHLY and CDR2 FYNNEI. This CDR3 region has 15 residues. V was pared by 6 bases and J by 4 bases, with 17 bases between. CDR3 coding DNA: TGTGCCAGCAGCCCCGAGAGGAGTTGGGCAGATACGCAGTATTTT. This sequence encodes CASSPERSWADTQYF. The full variable domain, completed using reference TRBV2 and TRBJ2-3, is EPEVTQTPSHQVTQMGQEVILRCVPISNHLYFYWYRQILGQKVEFLVSFYNNEISEKSEIFDDQFSVERPDGSNFTLKIRSTKLEDSAMYFCASSPERSWADTQYFGPGTRLTVL.

The gene calls are TRBV19 and TRBJ1-2; a weak D match, TRBD1 (6 bases). Germline V CDR1 and CDR2: LNHDA, SQIVND (reference sequence). The CDR3 is 15 amino acids. V dropped 1 base and J dropped 2 bases, with 11 bases sitting between them. CDR3 in amino acids: CASSIGTGTNYGYTF. The CDR3 DNA sequence: TGTGCCAGTAGTATAGGTACAGGGACAAACTATGGCTACACCTTC.